The sequence of this T cell receptor beta chain was determined in a study of shared clonotypes between healthy human individuals. The protocol was immunoSEQ multiplex PCR, while the TCRdb copy is restricted to in-frame clones and leaves out a portion. There are 1 million to 1.3 million clones in the sample; about four fifths occur only once, and around 0.6% lies in the top ten. This clone was detected once. Other DNA sequences from this sample encode an identical CDR3 as well. CDR1 and CDR2 (germline): KGHSH, LQKENI. The CDR3 spans 14 residues. Trimming cost V 1 base and J 6 bases; bases outside gene matches: 3.

Sequencing was performed on memory CD4+ T cells from PBMCs. Described subset: CD45RA-negative fraction. This sequence joins TRBV18 and TRBJ1-2; 9 bases agree with TRBD1. The TCR originated in a man younger than 30 in good health. Some clones in this sample may be carry-over from other donors' samples. For the CDR3, the DNA is TGTGCCAGCTCACCACGACAGGGGGGAGATGGCTACACCTTC. Translated: CASSPRQGGDGYTF.